This T cell receptor beta chain derives from a study of Graves' ophthalmopathy and Graves' hyperthyroidism (dated by TCRdb to between 2018 and 2020). At the level of the whole study: Peripheral blood was collected before any treatment was given, at the time of initial diagnosis. To tell Graves' ophthalmopathy apart from Graves' hyperthyroidism, and to predict which patients would progress to ophthalmopathy, the study relied on TCR beta repertoire signatures. In total, approximately 140 blood samples were TCR-sequenced: 43 ophthalmopathy, 80 or so hyperthyroidism and approximately 17 hyperthyroidism-to-ophthalmopathy patients. To explore V-J signatures that separate ophthalmopathy from hyperthyroidism, a discovery set of about 98 patients was enrolled, consisting of about 41 with ophthalmopathy and around 57 with stable hyperthyroidism. The independent validation cohort included about 19 hyperthyroidism patients plus 17 patients who later progressed from hyperthyroidism to ophthalmopathy. In over 5 hyperthyroidism patients, the T-cell repertoire of thyroid tissue was compared with the T-cell repertoire of blood. Following sampling, methimazole starting at 30 mg daily was administered to hyperthyroidism patients, and high-dose intravenous methylprednisolone was administered to ophthalmopathy patients. For training and testing, the 95 to 100 patients in the discovery cohort were randomly divided in a 7:3 ratio. Here is what the overall study found, with its caveats: In validation, the model predicted ophthalmopathy progression with more than 70% sensitivity and 72.22% specificity; fewer than 15 predicted patients were CT-confirmed with GO in a median of around 6 months. Ophthalmopathy was separated from stable hyperthyroidism by the 13-signature model with about 88% sensitivity and around 81% specificity in cross-validation and with 80%/75% in the test set. Sample size was not predetermined statistically, and investigators were not blinded to group allocation. Most expanded thyroid clonotypes with frequency above 0.001 were also detected in blood, suggesting blood repertoires may reflect the thyroid immune response.

Patients with ophthalmopathy had moderately to severely active disease, with a Clinical Activity Score of 3 or more, a NOSPECS grade of 4 or more, and a disease duration of less than 3 months. Anyone with other autoimmune diseases, uncontrolled infections, pregnancy or lactation was excluded from the study. Clinical symptoms, serum thyroxine, TRAb, thyroid ultrasound and orbital computed tomography formed the basis of the diagnosis. Using Ficoll-Paque density gradient centrifugation, PBMCs were isolated from 8.5 to 10 ml of fresh peripheral blood. Total RNA was extracted with Trizol reagent and quality-checked on an Agilent 2100 Bioanalyzer. For repertoire sequencing, the TCR beta CDR3 regions were amplified from RNA transcripts. A first-round RT-PCR used HTBI primers with the Qiagen OneStep RT-PCR kit, followed by a second-round multiplex PCR, size selection and purification. Libraries were sequenced on an Illumina HiSeq2000 using paired-end 100 bp reads. The study's processing was this. Reads were processed with SOAPnuke, discarding reads with adapters, uncalled bases, mean Phred below 15, or no exact constant-primer or identifier match. COPE v1.2.5 was used to merge high-quality paired reads. Each unique nucleotide sequence was defined as a clonotype, and clonotypes were aligned to IMGT TRB V, D and J references with MiTCR v1.1. Only V-J combinations with frequency above 0.0001 were analysed, covering approximately 99% of repertoires. For each V-J combination, a TCR clonal expansion and chaos score was defined as the ratio of F50 clonal expansion to chaos observed in the TCRdist matrix. Welch's t-statistics and random forest were used to reduce features to about a dozen V-J combinations, which were fed into a naive Bayes classifier. Thyroid-blood repertoire similarity was quantified with the Morisita-Horn index. TCRdb passed the public sequencing reads through fastp at Q25 and MiXCR, retaining productive beta sequences. Each CDR3 protein appears once, grouped with its most common genes and DNA. TCRdb's processing, not the authors' own work, is the source of the V and J calls. The sample records some 200,000 distinct CDR3 sequences, over 25% of which are singletons. The top ten hold 9.1% of the sample.

In this sample, this clonotype turned up a few times. Its antigen is unknown. No base qualities exist here, and no much larger clone lies one base off it. Trimming takes 4 bases from V and 5 bases from J, and the germline ends sit 26 bases apart. From the cysteine through the phenylalanine, the CDR3 covers 19 amino acids. Only the CDR3 region is kept as DNA, spanning 57 bases read in frame from base 1. Looking up the germline V gene yields CDR1 KGHSH and CDR2 LQKENI. The TCR comes from a man aged 50 or older with Graves' ophthalmopathy. Donor details come from another sample of the same person, matched by shared clones. The sequence joins TRBV18 to TRBJ2-2; tentative D gene TRBD2, with 6 bases matching. Sequences were obtained from peripheral blood. CDR3 region: CASSRKPKPGLMNTGELFF. The DNA reads as follows: TGTGCCAGCTCACGGAAACCTAAACCGGGACTCATGAATACCGGGGAGCTGTTTTTT.